This T cell receptor (beta chain) was recovered during a study of T cells after yellow fever vaccination. Germline V gene data show CDR1 as SGHAT and CDR2 as FQNNGV. V lost 8 bases to trimming and J lost 0 bases; unmatched junction nucleotides: 4. The CDR3 sequence is 15 residues long. TCRdb recomputed calls from the 5' RACE reads with MiXCR, one row per CDR3 protein. Here the sample spans about 110,000 distinct CDR3 sequences, 8.4% being singletons. The input for sequencing was CD8+ T cells sorted from PBMCs, taken 45 days after the yellow fever booster vaccination. This sequence joins TRBV11-2 and TRBJ2-1, with TRBD2 matching over 10 bases. The TCR was taken from a young man who received the YFV17D yellow fever vaccine. Here the CDR3 DNA reads TGTGCCAGCGCCGGACTAGCGGACTCCTACAATGAGCAGTTCTTC. Translation gives CASAGLADSYNEQFF.